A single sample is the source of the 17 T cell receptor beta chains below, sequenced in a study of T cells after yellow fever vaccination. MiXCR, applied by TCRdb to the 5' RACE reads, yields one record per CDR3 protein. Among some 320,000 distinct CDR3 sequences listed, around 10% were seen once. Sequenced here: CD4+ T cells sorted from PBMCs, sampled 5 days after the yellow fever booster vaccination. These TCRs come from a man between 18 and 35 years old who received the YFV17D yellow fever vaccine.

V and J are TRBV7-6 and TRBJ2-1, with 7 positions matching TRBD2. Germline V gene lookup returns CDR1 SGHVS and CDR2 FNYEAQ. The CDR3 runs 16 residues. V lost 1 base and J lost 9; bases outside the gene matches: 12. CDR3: CASSLGGTTELGEQFF. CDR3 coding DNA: TGTGCCAGCAGCTTAGGGGGGACTACCGAGTTAGGTGAGCAGTTCTTC.

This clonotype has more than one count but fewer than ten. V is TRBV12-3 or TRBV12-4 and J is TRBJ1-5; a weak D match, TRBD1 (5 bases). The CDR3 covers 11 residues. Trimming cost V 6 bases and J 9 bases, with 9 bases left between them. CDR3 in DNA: TGTGCCAGCAGCCGCCAGGGGCCCCAGCATTTT. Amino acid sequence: CASSRQGPQHF.

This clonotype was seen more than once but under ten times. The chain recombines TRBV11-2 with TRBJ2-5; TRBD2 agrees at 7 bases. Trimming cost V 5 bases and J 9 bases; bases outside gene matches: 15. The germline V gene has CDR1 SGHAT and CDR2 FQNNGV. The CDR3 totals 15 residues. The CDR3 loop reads CASSARTRSPGAQYF. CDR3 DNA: TGTGCCAGCAGCGCCCGGACTAGATCGCCGGGGGCCCAGTACTTC.

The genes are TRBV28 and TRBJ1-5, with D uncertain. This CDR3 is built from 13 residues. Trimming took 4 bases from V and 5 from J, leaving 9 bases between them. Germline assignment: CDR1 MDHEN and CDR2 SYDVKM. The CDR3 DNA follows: TGTGCCAGCAGTTCCCAGTTGTATCAGCCCCAGCATTTT. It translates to CASSSQLYQPQHF.

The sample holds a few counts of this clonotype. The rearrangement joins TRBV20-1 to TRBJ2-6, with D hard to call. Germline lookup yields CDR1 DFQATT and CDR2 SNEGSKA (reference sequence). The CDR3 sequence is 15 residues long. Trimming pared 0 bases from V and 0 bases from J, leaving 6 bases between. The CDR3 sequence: CSARDPVSGANVLTF. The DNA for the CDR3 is TGCAGTGCTAGAGATCCAGTCTCTGGGGCCAACGTCCTGACTTTC.

In DNA form, the CDR3 reads TGTGCCAGCGGCAACAGGCCGCGGTGGCCTGGGGCCAACGTCCTGACTTTC. Translated, it gives CASGNRPRWPGANVLTF. V and J are TRBV6-6 and TRBJ2-6, with D possibly being TRBD1 (5 bases). Germline lookup yields CDR1 MNHNY and CDR2 SVGAGI (reference sequence). Between the trimmed V and J ends, which lost 8 bases and 2 bases, there was a span of 19 bases. CDR3 length: 17 residues.

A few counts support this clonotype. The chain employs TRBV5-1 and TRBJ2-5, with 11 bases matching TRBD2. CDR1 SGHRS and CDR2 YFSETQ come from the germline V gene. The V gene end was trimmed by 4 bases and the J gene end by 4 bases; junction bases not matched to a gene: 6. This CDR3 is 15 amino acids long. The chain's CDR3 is CASSPRLAGLETQYF. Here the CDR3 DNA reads TGCGCCAGCAGCCCCCGACTAGCGGGGTTAGAGACCCAGTACTTC.

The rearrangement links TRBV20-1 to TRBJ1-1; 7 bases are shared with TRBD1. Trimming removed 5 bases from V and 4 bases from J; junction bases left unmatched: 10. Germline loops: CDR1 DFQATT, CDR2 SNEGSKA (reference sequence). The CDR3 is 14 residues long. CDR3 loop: CSASTGQAATEAFF. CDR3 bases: TGCAGTGCTTCCACCGGACAGGCGGCCACTGAAGCTTTCTTT.

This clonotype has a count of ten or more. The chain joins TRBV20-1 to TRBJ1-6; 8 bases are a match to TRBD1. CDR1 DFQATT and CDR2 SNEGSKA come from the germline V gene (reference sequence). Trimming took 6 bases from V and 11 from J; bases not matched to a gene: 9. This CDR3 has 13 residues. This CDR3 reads CSAKPGQDTPLHF. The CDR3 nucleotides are TGCAGTGCGAAGCCGGGACAGGACACACCCCTCCACTTT.

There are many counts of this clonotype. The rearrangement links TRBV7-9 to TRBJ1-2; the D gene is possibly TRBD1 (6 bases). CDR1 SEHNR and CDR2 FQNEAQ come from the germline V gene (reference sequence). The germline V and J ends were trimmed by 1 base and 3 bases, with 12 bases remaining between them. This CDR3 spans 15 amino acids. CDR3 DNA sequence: TGTGCCAGCAGCTTAGGGTCCACAGGGCACTATGGCTACACCTTC. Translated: CASSLGSTGHYGYTF.

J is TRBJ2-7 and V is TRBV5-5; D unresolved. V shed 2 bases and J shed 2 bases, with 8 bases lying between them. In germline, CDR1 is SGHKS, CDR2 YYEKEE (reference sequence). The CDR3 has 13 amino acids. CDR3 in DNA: TGTGCCAGCAGCTTAGCCGGAACCTACGAGCAGTACGTC. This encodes CASSLAGTYEQYV.

CDR3 nucleotide sequence: TGTGCCAGCTCACCGTTCGGGGGGACGAACACCGGGGAGCTGTTTTTT. As protein: CASSPFGGTNTGELFF. The chain couples TRBV18 to TRBJ2-2; 7 nucleotides agree with TRBD2. The CDR3 runs to 16 residues. Unmatched junction bases numbered 4, after V lost 3 bases and J lost 0 bases. In germline, CDR1 is KGHSH, CDR2 LQKENI. Complete variable domain (other parts from reference TRBV18 and TRBJ2-2): NAGVMQNPRHLVRRRGQEARLRCSPMKGHSHVYWYRQLPEEGLKFMVYLQKENIIDESGMPKERFSAEFPKEGPSILRIQQVVRGDSAAYFCASSPFGGTNTGELFFGEGSRLTVL.

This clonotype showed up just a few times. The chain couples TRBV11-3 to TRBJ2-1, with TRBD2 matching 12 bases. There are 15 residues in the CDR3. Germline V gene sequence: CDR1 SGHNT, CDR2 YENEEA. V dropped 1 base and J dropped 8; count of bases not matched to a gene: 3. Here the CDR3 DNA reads TGTGCCAGCAGCTTAGGACTAGCGGGGGACGATGAGCAGTTCTTC. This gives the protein CASSLGLAGDDEQFF. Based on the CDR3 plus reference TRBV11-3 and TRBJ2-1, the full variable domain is EAGVVQSPRYKIIEKKQPVAFWCNPISGHNTLYWYLQNLGQGPELLIRYENEEAVDDSQLPKDRFSAERLKGVDSTLKIQPAELGDSAVYLCASSLGLAGDDEQFFGPGTRLTVL.

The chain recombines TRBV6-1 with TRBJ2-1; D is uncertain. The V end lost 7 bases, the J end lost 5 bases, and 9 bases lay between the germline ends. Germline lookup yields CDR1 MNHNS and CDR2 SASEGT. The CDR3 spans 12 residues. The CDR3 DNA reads TGTGCCAGCACCCCAATCAACAATGAGCAGTTCTTC. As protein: CASTPINNEQFF.

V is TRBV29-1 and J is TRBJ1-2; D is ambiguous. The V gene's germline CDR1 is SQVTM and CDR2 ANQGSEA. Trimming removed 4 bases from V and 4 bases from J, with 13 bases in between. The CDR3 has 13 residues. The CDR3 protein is CSVVYPGLYGYTF. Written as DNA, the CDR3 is TGCAGCGTTGTTTATCCAGGCCTCTATGGCTACACCTTC. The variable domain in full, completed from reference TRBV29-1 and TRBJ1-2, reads SAVISQKPSRDICQRGTSLTIQCQVDSQVTMMFWYRQQPGQSLTLIATANQGSEATYESGFVIDKFPISRPNLTFSTLTVSNMSPEDSSIYLCSVVYPGLYGYTFGSGTRLTVV.

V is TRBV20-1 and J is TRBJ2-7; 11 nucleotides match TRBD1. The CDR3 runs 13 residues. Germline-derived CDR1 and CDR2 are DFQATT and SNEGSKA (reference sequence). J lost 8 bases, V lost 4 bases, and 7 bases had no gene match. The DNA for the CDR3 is TGCAGTGCTACGGACAGGGGGCGCGAAAAGCAGTACGTC. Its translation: CSATDRGREKQYV.

The CDR3 bases are TGTGCCAGCAGTTTAAAGGTTAACACTGAAGCTTTCTTT. Its translation is CASSLKVNTEAFF. The rearrangement links TRBV27 to TRBJ1-1; D gene unclear. This CDR3 has 13 amino acids. Germline V gene sequence: CDR1 MNHEY, CDR2 SMNVEV (reference sequence). V shed 2 bases and J shed 2 bases, with 6 bases lying between them.